The 2 T cell receptor beta chains listed next were all sequenced from one sample in a study of shared clonotypes between healthy human individuals. Naive CD8 cells lacked CD45RO and underwent positive selection for CCR7, leaving out terminally differentiated effector memory CD45RA+ cells. Libraries were prepared by immunoSEQ multiplex PCR; TCRdb keeps only in-frame clonotypes and omits some of them. The table has fewer than 1 million clones, approximately 96% seen once. Sequenced: naive CD8+ T cells sorted from blood. The source of these receptors is a man aged 30 to 45 in good health.

This chain connects TRBV7-9 to TRBJ2-7; TRBD1 matches 7 bases. The CDR3 has 16 amino acids. From germline, CDR1 is SEHNR and CDR2 FQNEAQ (reference sequence). V trimming: 5 bases; J trimming: 3 bases; junction bases outside the gene matches: 13. CDR3 loop: CASSLYRGGSVYEQYF. The CDR3 nucleotides are TGTGCCAGCAGCCTATACAGGGGTGGTTCTGTCTACGAGCAGTACTTC.

This clone was seen a single time. This chain uses TRBV11-2 with TRBJ1-2; TRBD1 might be the D (5 bases). The CDR3 is made up of 13 amino acids. V dropped 5 bases and J dropped 8 bases, with 15 bases sitting between them. Germline V gives CDR1 SGHAT, CDR2 FQNNGV. CDR3 loop: CASSPTAGRGYTF. The CDR3, as DNA: TGTGCCAGCAGCCCCACGGCAGGGAGGGGCTACACCTTC.